The 3 T cell receptor beta chains in this list originate from one sample, sequenced in a study of cytomegalovirus exposure and HLA in healthy donors listed by TCRdb under 2017. Receptor libraries were prepared by the immunoSEQ multiplex PCR assay. For the multiplex PCR, a mixture combining 60 forward primers for TCR Vbeta segments and 13 reverse primers for TCR Jbeta segments was used. TCRdb stores this immuneACCESS table with in-frame sequences only. Part of the clones is absent; in the studies checked, under half of the shortfall reflects unresolved V genes, and no reason is known for the rest. A total of about 90,000 clones appear in this sample, about 66% of them only once. The ten most abundant clones make up 20% to 25% of the sample. The sequencing input was PBMCs. The receptors derive from a woman between 50 and 59 years old in good health and CMV-seropositive.

V is TRBV7-2 and J is TRBJ1-2; no clear D gene. Germline V gene sequence: CDR1 SGHTA, CDR2 FQGNSA. Trimming left V 1 base short and J 4 bases short, with 7 bases between. This CDR3 has 13 residues. The CDR3 region is CASSLGGLYGYTF. The CDR3 nucleotides read TGTGCCAGCAGCTTAGGAGGCCTCTATGGCTACACCTTC. The full variable domain, rest sourced from reference TRBV7-2 and TRBJ1-2, is GAGVSQSPSNKVTEKGKDVELRCDPISGHTALYWYRQSLGQGLEFLIYFQGNSAPDKSGLPSDRFSAERTGGSVSTLTIQRTQQEDSAVYLCASSLGGLYGYTFGSGTRLTVV.

This clone has just a few counts. V is TRBV6-4 and J is TRBJ1-2, with D possibly matching TRBD1 (5 bases). The V end lost 3 bases, the J end lost 8 bases, and 16 bases lay between the germline ends. The CDR3 covers 14 residues. Per germline, CDR1 MRHNA and CDR2 SNTAGT. The chain's CDR3 is CASSEGVQGYGYTF. CDR3 coding DNA: TGTGCCAGCAGTGAAGGCGTCCAGGGCTACGGCTACACCTTC.

The rearrangement joins TRBV2 to TRBJ1-1; possible D gene TRBD1, 5 bases. The CDR3 runs to 13 residues. The germline CDR1 and CDR2 sequences are SNHLY and FYNNEI. Trimming removed 4 bases at V and 1 base at J, with 7 bases between. In nucleotides, the CDR3 is TGTGCCAGCAGTGGACAGCCGAACACTGAAGCTTTCTTT. Residues: CASSGQPNTEAFF. Based on the CDR3 plus reference TRBV2 and TRBJ1-1, the full variable domain is EPEVTQTPSHQVTQMGQEVILRCVPISNHLYFYWYRQILGQKVEFLVSFYNNEISEKSEIFDDQFSVERPDGSNFTLKIRSTKLEDSAMYFCASSGQPNTEAFFGQGTRLTVV.